Listed below are T cell receptor beta chains from one sample, sequenced in a study of blood T cell repertoires in COVID-19. Only in-frame clones appear in the TCRdb table, and some are missing; sequencing was by immunoSEQ multiplex PCR. This table holds about 250,000 clones, approximately 85% found once. Sequenced sample: PBMCs or T cells enriched from blood (not recorded which). Receptors were obtained from a woman aged 45-65 years who had been exposed to COVID-19. Both conserved end residues are part of each CDR3. The D gene is left open where the match is weak. Part of the rows lack a size; the others show once, few, many or a class for expanded clones.

abundance: .
j_gene: TRBJ2-2
v_gene: TRBV4-2
d_gene: .
CDR3aa: CASSPPTAGETGELFF
CDR3nt: TGTGCCAGCAGCCCTCCTACGGCCGGAGAAACCGGGGAGCTGTTTTTT

abundance: .
j_gene: TRBJ1-2
v_gene: TRBV19
d_gene: TRBD1
CDR3aa: CASSAQDRGYGYTF
CDR3nt: TGTGCCAGTAGTGCCCAGGACAGGGGCTATGGCTACACCTTC

abundance: .
j_gene: TRBJ1-2
v_gene: TRBV28
d_gene: TRBD1
CDR3aa: CASSYQGDNYGYTF
CDR3nt: TGTGCCAGCAGTTATCAGGGGGATAACTATGGCTACACCTTC

abundance: .
j_gene: TRBJ1-2
v_gene: TRBV27
d_gene: TRBD1
CDR3aa: CASSYRGAYGYTF
CDR3nt: TGTGCCAGCAGTTACAGGGGTGCATATGGCTACACCTTC

abundance: .
j_gene: TRBJ1-1
v_gene: TRBV18
d_gene: .
CDR3aa: CASSLNTEAFF
CDR3nt: TGTGCCAGCTCCTTGAACACTGAAGCTTTCTTT

abundance: .
j_gene: TRBJ2-1
v_gene: TRBV7-2
d_gene: TRBD2
CDR3aa: CASSLFPGTSGYNEQFF
CDR3nt: TGTGCCAGCAGCTTATTTCCCGGGACTAGCGGGTACAATGAGCAGTTCTTC

abundance: .
j_gene: TRBJ1-6
v_gene: TRBV6-5
d_gene: TRBD1
CDR3aa: CASSYSGQGRSPLHF
CDR3nt: TGTGCCAGCAGTTACTCAGGACAGGGACGTTCACCCCTCCACTTT

abundance: few
j_gene: TRBJ1-1
v_gene: TRBV6-5
d_gene: TRBD1
CDR3aa: CASTRTGRITEAFF
CDR3nt: TGTGCCAGCACCAGGACAGGGAGAATCACTGAAGCTTTCTTT

abundance: .
j_gene: TRBJ1-1
v_gene: TRBV29-1
d_gene: .
CDR3aa: CSVLERVGVNTEAFF
CDR3nt: TGCAGCGTTCTAGAAAGGGTAGGGGTGAACACTGAAGCTTTCTTT

abundance: .
j_gene: TRBJ2-3
v_gene: TRBV19
d_gene: TRBD2
CDR3aa: CASSIAGGGTDTQYF
CDR3nt: TGTGCCAGTAGCATAGCGGGGGGGGGCACAGATACGCAGTATTTT

abundance: .
j_gene: TRBJ2-5
v_gene: TRBV6-5
d_gene: .
CDR3aa: CASSRKGETQYF
CDR3nt: TGTGCCAGCTCTAGAAAGGGGGAGACCCAGTACTTC

abundance: .
j_gene: TRBJ1-1
v_gene: TRBV5-1
d_gene: .
CDR3aa: CASSLDPQGMNTEAFF
CDR3nt: TGCGCCAGCAGCTTGGACCCACAGGGTATGAACACTGAAGCTTTCTTT

abundance: .
j_gene: TRBJ2-5
v_gene: TRBV6-5
d_gene: .
CDR3aa: CASRGLSLTGAQYF
CDR3nt: TGTGCCAGCAGGGGACTTTCCCTCACGGGGGCCCAGTACTTC

abundance: few
j_gene: TRBJ1-1
v_gene: TRBV20-1
d_gene: TRBD1
CDR3aa: CSANRGTEAFF
CDR3nt: TGCAGTGCTAACAGGGGCACTGAAGCTTTCTTT

abundance: once
j_gene: TRBJ2-3
v_gene: TRBV24-1
d_gene: TRBD1
CDR3aa: CATSDLGQGSGDTQYF
CDR3nt: TGTGCCACCAGTGATTTGGGACAGGGCTCAGGGGATACGCAGTATTTT

abundance: .
j_gene: TRBJ1-3
v_gene: TRBV5-1
d_gene: .
CDR3aa: CASSYDSSGNTIYF
CDR3nt: TGCGCCAGCAGCTACGACAGCTCTGGAAACACCATATATTTT

abundance: .
j_gene: TRBJ2-3
v_gene: TRBV7-3
d_gene: TRBD2
CDR3aa: CASSSPSLAGGNTQYF
CDR3nt: TGTGCCAGCAGCTCCCCATCGCTAGCGGGGGGAAATACGCAGTATTTT

abundance: .
j_gene: TRBJ2-1
v_gene: TRBV5-1
d_gene: TRBD2
CDR3aa: CASSSTRLAGGQGEQFF
CDR3nt: TGCGCCAGCAGCTCGACAAGACTAGCGGGGGGGCAGGGTGAGCAGTTCTTC

abundance: .
j_gene: TRBJ2-3
v_gene: TRBV5-6
d_gene: TRBD2
CDR3aa: CASSRGLAGVTDTQYF
CDR3nt: TGTGCCAGCAGCAGGGGACTAGCGGGCGTCACAGATACGCAGTATTTT

abundance: once
j_gene: TRBJ1-4
v_gene: TRBV2
d_gene: TRBD1
CDR3aa: CASSRDSIEKLFF
CDR3nt: TGTGCCAGCTCCCGGGACAGCATTGAAAAACTGTTTTTT

abundance: .
j_gene: TRBJ2-3
v_gene: TRBV4-3
d_gene: TRBD1
CDR3aa: CASSQGYRGSTDTQYF
CDR3nt: TGCGCCAGCAGCCAAGGTTACAGGGGTAGCACAGATACGCAGTATTTT

abundance: .
j_gene: TRBJ1-1
v_gene: TRBV3-1/TRBV3-2
d_gene: TRBD1
CDR3aa: CASSPPGGTEAFF
CDR3nt: TGTGCCAGCAGCCCGCCAGGGGGGACTGAAGCTTTCTTT

abundance: once
j_gene: TRBJ2-3
v_gene: TRBV20-1
d_gene: .
CDR3aa: CSASIGPDTQYF
CDR3nt: TGCAGTGCTAGTATTGGCCCAGATACGCAGTATTTT

abundance: .
j_gene: TRBJ2-3
v_gene: TRBV7-8
d_gene: TRBD2
CDR3aa: CASSLGLAATDTQYF
CDR3nt: TGTGCCAGCAGCTTAGGGCTAGCGGCCACAGATACGCAGTATTTT

abundance: .
j_gene: TRBJ1-1
v_gene: TRBV10-3
d_gene: .
CDR3aa: CAAADSQNTEAFF
CDR3nt: TGTGCCGCCGCGGACAGCCAGAACACTGAAGCTTTCTTT

abundance: .
j_gene: TRBJ1-1
v_gene: TRBV27
d_gene: .
CDR3aa: CASSSWNTEAFF
CDR3nt: TGTGCCAGCAGTTCGTGGAACACTGAAGCTTTCTTT

abundance: .
j_gene: TRBJ1-1
v_gene: TRBV28
d_gene: .
CDR3aa: CASSSKETEAFF
CDR3nt: TGTGCCAGCAGTAGTAAGGAGACTGAAGCTTTCTTT

abundance: .
j_gene: TRBJ2-5
v_gene: TRBV11-1
d_gene: .
CDR3aa: CASSPAGRQETQYF
CDR3nt: TGTGCCAGCAGCCCGGCTGGGAGGCAAGAGACCCAGTACTTC

abundance: .
j_gene: TRBJ1-3
v_gene: TRBV14
d_gene: TRBD1
CDR3aa: CASSHRTGTSGNTIYF
CDR3nt: TGTGCCAGCAGCCATCGGACAGGGACTTCTGGAAACACCATATATTTT

abundance: .
j_gene: TRBJ2-3
v_gene: TRBV9
d_gene: .
CDR3aa: CASSVAGTDTQYF
CDR3nt: TGTGCCAGCAGCGTAGCAGGGACAGATACGCAGTATTTT

abundance: .
j_gene: TRBJ2-3
v_gene: TRBV19
d_gene: TRBD2
CDR3aa: CASSMGPSGADTQYF
CDR3nt: TGTGCCAGTAGTATGGGGCCTAGCGGGGCAGATACGCAGTATTTT

abundance: .
j_gene: TRBJ1-1
v_gene: TRBV5-5
d_gene: .
CDR3aa: CASSLVEGDTEAFF
CDR3nt: TGTGCCAGCAGCTTGGTGGAGGGAGACACTGAAGCTTTCTTT

abundance: .
j_gene: TRBJ2-1
v_gene: TRBV5-1
d_gene: .
CDR3aa: CASSTARGGTYNEQFF
CDR3nt: TGCGCCAGCAGCACCGCCCGTGGGGGGACCTACAATGAGCAGTTCTTC

abundance: .
j_gene: TRBJ2-1
v_gene: TRBV5-1
d_gene: .
CDR3aa: CASSSGYPLSYNEQFF
CDR3nt: TGCGCCAGCAGTTCAGGGTACCCCCTCTCCTACAATGAGCAGTTCTTC

abundance: .
j_gene: TRBJ2-3
v_gene: TRBV3-1/TRBV3-2
d_gene: .
CDR3aa: CASSPRGAGDTQYF
CDR3nt: TGTGCCAGCAGCCCCAGGGGGGCTGGAGATACGCAGTATTTT

abundance: .
j_gene: TRBJ1-1
v_gene: TRBV7-8
d_gene: .
CDR3aa: CASREARGQNTEAFF
CDR3nt: TGTGCCAGCAGGGAGGCCCGGGGACAGAACACTGAAGCTTTCTTT

abundance: .
j_gene: TRBJ2-1
v_gene: TRBV7-6
d_gene: .
CDR3aa: CASSSGHPAFEQFF
CDR3nt: TGTGCCAGCAGCTCAGGACACCCTGCCTTTGAGCAGTTCTTC

abundance: .
j_gene: TRBJ1-1
v_gene: TRBV6-5
d_gene: .
CDR3aa: CASSYRQGMAEAFF
CDR3nt: TGTGCCAGCAGTTACAGGCAGGGGATGGCTGAAGCTTTCTTT

abundance: .
j_gene: TRBJ2-5
v_gene: TRBV2
d_gene: TRBD2
CDR3aa: CASRTSGGQETQYF
CDR3nt: TGTGCCAGCCGCACGAGCGGGGGCCAAGAGACCCAGTACTTC

abundance: .
j_gene: TRBJ1-1
v_gene: TRBV2
d_gene: .
CDR3aa: CASSAVMNTEAFF
CDR3nt: TGTGCCAGCTCGGCGGTAATGAACACTGAAGCTTTCTTT

abundance: .
j_gene: TRBJ1-1
v_gene: TRBV12-5
d_gene: TRBD1
CDR3aa: CASGTGDRGPNTEAFF
CDR3nt: TGTGCTAGTGGAACGGGGGACAGGGGCCCGAACACTGAAGCTTTCTTT

abundance: .
j_gene: TRBJ2-1
v_gene: TRBV3-1/TRBV3-2
d_gene: TRBD2
CDR3aa: CASSRLADEQFF
CDR3nt: TGTGCCAGCAGCCGACTAGCCGATGAGCAGTTCTTC

abundance: once
j_gene: TRBJ2-2
v_gene: TRBV7-3
d_gene: TRBD2
CDR3aa: CASSPPGLAGGRTGELFF
CDR3nt: TGTGCCAGCAGCCCCCCGGGACTAGCGGGGGGGCGGACCGGGGAGCTGTTTTTT

abundance: .
j_gene: TRBJ1-2
v_gene: TRBV10-2
d_gene: .
CDR3aa: CASSESAFADGYTF
CDR3nt: TGCGCCAGCAGTGAGTCAGCCTTTGCCGATGGCTACACCTTC